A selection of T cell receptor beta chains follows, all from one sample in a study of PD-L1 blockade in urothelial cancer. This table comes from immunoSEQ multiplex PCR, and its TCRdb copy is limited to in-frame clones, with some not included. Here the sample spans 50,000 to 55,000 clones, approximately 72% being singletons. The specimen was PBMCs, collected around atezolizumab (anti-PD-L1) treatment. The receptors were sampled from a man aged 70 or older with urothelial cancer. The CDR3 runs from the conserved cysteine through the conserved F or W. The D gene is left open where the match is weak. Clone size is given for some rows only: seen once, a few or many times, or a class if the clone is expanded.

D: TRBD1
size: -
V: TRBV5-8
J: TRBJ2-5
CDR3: CASSLGTGGRQTQYF
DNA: TGTGCCAGCAGCTTGGGGACAGGGGGACGGCAGACCCAGTACTTC

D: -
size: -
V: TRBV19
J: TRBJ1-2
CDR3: CASSPGRGNGYTF
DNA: TGTGCCAGTAGTCCTGGTCGGGGTAATGGCTACACCTTC

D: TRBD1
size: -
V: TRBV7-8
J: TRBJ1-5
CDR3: CASSLGQQSNQPQHF
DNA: TGTGCCAGCAGCCTGGGACAGCAGAGCAATCAGCCCCAGCATTTT

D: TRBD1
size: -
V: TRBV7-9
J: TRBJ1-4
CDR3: CASSLWGQLNEKLFF
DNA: TGTGCCAGCAGCTTATGGGGACAGCTTAATGAAAAACTGTTTTTT

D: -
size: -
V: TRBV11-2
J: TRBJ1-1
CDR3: CASSSGTAGTEAFF
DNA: TGTGCCAGCAGCTCCGGGACGGCGGGGACTGAAGCTTTCTTT

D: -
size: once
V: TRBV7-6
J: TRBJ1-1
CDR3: CASSLETGGTEAFF
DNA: TGTGCCAGCAGCTTAGAAACGGGGGGAACTGAAGCTTTCTTT

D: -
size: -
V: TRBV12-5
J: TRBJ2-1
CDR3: CASRPTSRHEQFF
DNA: TGTGCTAGTCGCCCAACTAGTCGCCATGAGCAGTTCTTC

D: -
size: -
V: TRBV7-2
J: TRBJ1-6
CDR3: CASSLSGPNSPLHF
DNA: TGTGCCAGCAGCTTGAGCGGTCCTAATTCACCCCTCCACTTT

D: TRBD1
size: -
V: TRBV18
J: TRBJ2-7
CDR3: CASSPDRRRTYEQYF
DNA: TGTGCCAGCTCACCGGACAGGCGCCGAACCTACGAGCAGTACTTC

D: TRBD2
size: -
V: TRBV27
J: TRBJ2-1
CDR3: CASTTESGRDYNEQFF
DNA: TGTGCCAGCACTACGGAGAGCGGGAGGGACTACAATGAGCAGTTCTTC

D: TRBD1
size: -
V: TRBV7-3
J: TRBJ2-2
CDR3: CASSGDLGQGAQTGELFF
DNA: TGTGCCAGCAGCGGAGACCTTGGACAGGGGGCCCAAACCGGGGAGCTGTTTTTT

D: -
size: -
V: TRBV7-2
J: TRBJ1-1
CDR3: CASSPGVVEAFF
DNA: TGTGCCAGCAGCCCCGGGGTTGTTGAAGCTTTCTTT

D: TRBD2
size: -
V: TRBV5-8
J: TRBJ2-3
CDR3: CASSSLAGASGDTQYF
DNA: TGTGCCAGCAGCTCCCTAGCGGGGGCCTCGGGAGATACGCAGTATTTT

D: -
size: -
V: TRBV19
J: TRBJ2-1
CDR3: CASSIARGYNEQFF
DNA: TGTGCCAGTAGCATCGCCAGGGGTTACAATGAGCAGTTCTTC

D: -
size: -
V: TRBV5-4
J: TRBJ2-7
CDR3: CASSLVEGVQYF
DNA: TGTGCCAGCAGCTTGGTGGAGGGAGTGCAGTACTTC

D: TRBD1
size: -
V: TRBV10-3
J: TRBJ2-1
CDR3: CAISGSGQAYDEQFF
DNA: TGTGCCATCAGTGGCTCCGGACAGGCATACGACGAGCAGTTCTTC

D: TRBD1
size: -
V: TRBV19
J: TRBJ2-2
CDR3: CASSFQGAHGELFF
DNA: TGTGCCAGTAGTTTCCAGGGGGCTCATGGGGAGCTGTTTTTT

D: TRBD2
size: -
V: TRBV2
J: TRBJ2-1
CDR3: CASRTSGTGEQFF
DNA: TGTGCCAGCAGGACTAGCGGAACCGGTGAGCAGTTCTTC

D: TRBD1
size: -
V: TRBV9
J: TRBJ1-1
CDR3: CASSVVTGGAEAFF
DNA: TGTGCCAGCAGCGTAGTTACAGGGGGGGCTGAAGCTTTCTTT

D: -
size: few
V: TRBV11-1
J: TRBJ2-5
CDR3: CASSSEGLGETQYF
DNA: TGTGCCAGCAGCTCTGAGGGCCTTGGAGAGACCCAGTACTTC

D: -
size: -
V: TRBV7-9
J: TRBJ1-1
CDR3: CASSFVAGVRSTEAFF
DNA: TGTGCCAGCAGCTTTGTTGCAGGGGTTAGGAGCACTGAAGCTTTCTTT

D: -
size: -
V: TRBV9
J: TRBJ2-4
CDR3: CASSPGGQLAKNIQYF
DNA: TGTGCCAGCAGCCCCGGGGGACAGTTAGCCAAAAACATTCAGTACTTC

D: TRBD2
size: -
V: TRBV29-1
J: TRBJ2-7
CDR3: CSVEGGLAGGLGGYEQYF
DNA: TGCAGCGTTGAAGGGGGACTAGCGGGGGGGTTGGGCGGCTACGAGCAGTACTTC

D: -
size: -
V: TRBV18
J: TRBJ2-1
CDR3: CASSPPPGGEQFF
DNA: TGTGCCAGCTCACCGCCGCCCGGGGGTGAGCAGTTCTTC

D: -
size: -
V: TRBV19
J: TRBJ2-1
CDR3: CASSMGGKVREQFF
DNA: TGTGCCAGTAGTATGGGGGGTAAGGTTCGTGAGCAGTTCTTC

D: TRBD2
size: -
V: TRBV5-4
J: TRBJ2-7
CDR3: CASSFSSGGSEQYF
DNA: TGTGCCAGCAGCTTCTCTAGCGGGGGTAGCGAGCAGTACTTC

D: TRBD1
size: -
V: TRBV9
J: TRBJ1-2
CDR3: CASRQTGSYGYTF
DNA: TGTGCCAGCAGGCAGACAGGGAGCTATGGCTACACCTTC

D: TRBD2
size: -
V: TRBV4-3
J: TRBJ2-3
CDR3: CASSPLAGGLGDTQYF
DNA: TGCGCCAGCAGCCCCCTAGCGGGGGGGCTCGGAGATACGCAGTATTTT

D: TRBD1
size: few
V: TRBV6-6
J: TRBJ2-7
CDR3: CASSYPGGSDEQYF
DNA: TGTGCCAGCAGTTACCCAGGGGGTAGCGACGAGCAGTACTTC

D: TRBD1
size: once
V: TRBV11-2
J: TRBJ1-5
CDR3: CASSLGQGSNQPQHF
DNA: TGTGCCAGCAGCTTAGGACAGGGGAGCAATCAGCCCCAGCATTTT

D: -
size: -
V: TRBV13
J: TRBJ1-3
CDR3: CASSLGNSGNTIYF
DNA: TGTGCCAGCAGCTTGGGCAACTCTGGAAACACCATATATTTT

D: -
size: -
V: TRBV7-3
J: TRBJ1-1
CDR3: CASSPTTANTEAFF
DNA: TGTGCCAGCAGCCCTACGACAGCGAACACTGAAGCTTTCTTT

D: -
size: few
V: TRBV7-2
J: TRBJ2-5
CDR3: CASSLGARIQETQYF
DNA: TGTGCCAGCAGCTTAGGTGCGAGGATTCAAGAGACCCAGTACTTC

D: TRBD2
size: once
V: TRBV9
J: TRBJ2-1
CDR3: CASSVAGTSGSPGFF
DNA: TGTGCCAGCAGCGTAGCTGGGACTAGCGGGAGTCCGGGGTTCTTC

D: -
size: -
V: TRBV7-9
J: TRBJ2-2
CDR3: CASSSTRPRNTGELFF
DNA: TGTGCCAGCAGCTCAACCCGCCCCAGGAACACCGGGGAGCTGTTTTTT

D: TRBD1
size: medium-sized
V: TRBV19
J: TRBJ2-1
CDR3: CASSWGTGDNEQFF
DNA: TGTGCCAGTAGTTGGGGGACAGGGGACAATGAGCAGTTCTTC

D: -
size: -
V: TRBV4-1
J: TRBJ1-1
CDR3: CASSRGLLNTEAFF
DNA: TGCGCCAGCAGCCGGGGACTGCTGAACACTGAAGCTTTCTTT

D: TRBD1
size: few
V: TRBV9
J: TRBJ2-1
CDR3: CASSGQGDNEQFF
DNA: TGTGCCAGCAGCGGCCAGGGGGACAATGAGCAGTTCTTC

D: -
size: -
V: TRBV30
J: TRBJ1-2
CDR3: CAWSVMRDYGYTF
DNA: TGTGCCTGGAGTGTAATGAGGGACTATGGCTACACCTTC

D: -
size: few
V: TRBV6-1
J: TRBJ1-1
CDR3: CASSESVRVVTLGNTEAFF
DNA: TGTGCCAGCAGTGAAAGTGTCCGGGTAGTTACATTAGGAAACACTGAAGCTTTCTTT

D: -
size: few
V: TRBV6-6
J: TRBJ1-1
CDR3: CASSYSPGGENTEAFF
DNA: TGTGCCAGCAGTTACTCTCCGGGGGGAGAGAACACTGAAGCTTTCTTT